This T cell receptor beta chain was recovered during a study of blood T cell repertoires in COVID-19. Study summary: Spain, Italy and the United States supplied samples that represented acute and convalescent COVID-19.

Repertoires were generated with immunoSEQ multiplex PCR, while TCRdb's copy carries only in-frame clones and drops some. The sample holds 100,000 to 150,000 clones, over 75% seen once. Patients at the Seattle site were enrolled during active infection and followed longitudinally. There are 13 residues in the CDR3. With 5 bases removed from V and 1 base from J, the gap between germline ends came to 9 bases. Germline V gene lookup returns CDR1 SGDLS and CDR2 YYNGEE. The V gene is TRBV9, the J gene TRBJ1-1; D might be TRBD1 (5 bases). The clonotype originates from a young man with COVID-19, enrolled during active disease. What was sequenced was peripheral blood. The CDR3 DNA sequence: TGTGCCAGCAGAGGGGTAGGGAACACTGAAGCTTTCTTT. It encodes CASRGVGNTEAFF.